The T cell receptor beta chain under discussion was sequenced for a study of blood T cells in healthy people across ages. All donors came from Russia, were Caucasian and healthy, and spanned ages roughly 6 to 100. The V gene's germline CDR1 is MNHNY and CDR2 SVGAGI (reference sequence). The germline V and J ends were trimmed by 2 bases and 5 bases, with 12 bases remaining between them. This CDR3 contains 14 residues. Study findings and constraints: Calculation of diversity from one million T cells yielded estimates considered to be underestimates.

This clonotype was observed many times. As yet, its antigen is unknown. Combining a sample-barcoded 5' primer with a J-beta primer mix, a second PCR ran for about 7 to 11 cycles. A minimum of 3 million CDR3-containing paired-end reads was obtained for each sample. TCRdb fed the 5' RACE reads into MiXCR, producing one record per CDR3 protein. The repertoire holds some 890,000 distinct CDR3 sequences, with 29% as singletons. A further study also used this sample, focusing on T cells of mothers and their children. That paper adds: It was through the M1S primer of the second PCR that sample barcodes and 2-4 random nucleotides were added.

The sequence was collected from a woman in her 40s in good health. Source material: blood. The chain employs TRBV6-6 and TRBJ2-5; D may be TRBD1 (6 bases). Here the CDR3 reads CASSYLQGLETQYF. The DNA for the CDR3 is TGTGCCAGCAGTTACCTACAGGGCTTGGAGACCCAGTACTTC.